These 21 T cell receptor beta chains originate from one sample sequenced in a study of T cell responses to AZD1222 COVID-19 vaccine. TCRdb's copy holds only in-frame clones and misses some; the assay was immunoSEQ multiplex PCR. There are around 110,000 clones in the sample; about 86% occur only once, and about 9% lies in the top ten. The specimen was peripheral blood, collected on day 0 of AZD1222 vaccination. The receptors shown here come from an adult in good health.

This sequence joins TRBV7-2 and TRBJ1-2, with no clear D. The CDR3 sequence is 13 residues long. Germline lookup yields CDR1 SGHTA and CDR2 FQGNSA. V was pared by 4 bases and J by 8 bases, with 14 bases between. In DNA, the CDR3 is TGTGCCAGCAGCTCACGGTCAGTTGGCGGCTACACCTTC. It codes for CASSSRSVGGYTF.

This clone came up a few times. The V call is TRBV5-1, the J call TRBJ1-2, with no clear D. Per germline, CDR1 SGHRS and CDR2 YFSETQ. The CDR3 is made up of 14 amino acids. Trimming left V 1 base short and J 7 bases short, with 14 bases between. As DNA, the CDR3 is TGCGCCAGCAGCTTGTCGCCCTCGGAGGGTGGCTACACCTTC. This gives the protein CASSLSPSEGGYTF.

The chain uses TRBV5-1 and TRBJ1-2; 7 bases fit TRBD1. J was trimmed by 4 bases and V by 0 bases; bases with no gene match: 9. Germline V gene sequence: CDR1 SGHRS, CDR2 YFSETQ. The CDR3 has 16 amino acids. The CDR3 nucleotides are TGCGCCAGCAGCTTGGGAGGCTTTGACAGGGCCTATGGCTACACCTTC. Protein product: CASSLGGFDRAYGYTF.

This chain links TRBV5-1 with TRBJ2-7; 12 nucleotides agree with TRBD2. CDR1 and CDR2 (germline): SGHRS, YFSETQ. This CDR3 spans 14 amino acids. The J segment lost 6 bases and the V segment lost 0 bases, leaving 1 base of the junction unmatched. The CDR3 DNA reads as TGCGCCAGCAGCTTGGCACTAGCGGGAGGCGAGCAGTACTTC. Translation gives CASSLALAGGEQYF.

Concerning this clone itself: Other DNA sequences of this sample code for an identical CDR3. The chain is built from TRBV6-5 and TRBJ1-5, with 8 positions matching TRBD1. After removal of 5 bases from V and 4 bases from J, the junction contained 1 base not matched to a gene. In germline, CDR1 is MNHEY, CDR2 SVGAGI. This CDR3 has 13 amino acids. In DNA form, the CDR3 reads TGTGCCAGCAGTCGACAGGGGAATCAGCCCCAGCATTTT. Residues: CASSRQGNQPQHF.

The chain uses TRBV6-1 and TRBJ2-7; D might be TRBD2 (6 bases). Germline lookup yields CDR1 MNHNS and CDR2 SASEGT. Trimming removed 3 bases at V and 10 bases at J, with 13 bases between. The CDR3 covers 12 residues. CDR3 sequence (DNA): TGTGCCAGCAGTGAGGGACTTCAACCCCAGTACTTC. It specifies CASSEGLQPQYF.

The chain is built from TRBV28 and TRBJ2-1; 9 bases agree with TRBD2. V gave up 9 bases and J gave up 10 bases; unmatched junction bases: 13. Germline loops: CDR1 MDHEN, CDR2 SYDVKM. The CDR3 runs 14 residues. Written as DNA, the CDR3 is TGTGCCAGTGAACCGGGACTAGCTCCCAGCGAGCAGTTCTTC. It codes for CASEPGLAPSEQFF.

The rearrangement joins TRBV18 to TRBJ1-3; D call uncertain. V was clipped by 2 bases and J by 2 bases, with 4 bases between them. The CDR3 covers 13 residues. The germline gives CDR1 KGHSH, CDR2 LQKENI. CDR3 loop: CASSPGTGNTIYF. CDR3 nucleotide sequence: TGTGCCAGCTCACCAGGGACTGGAAACACCATATATTTT. Together with reference TRBV18 and TRBJ1-3, the CDR3 gives the full variable domain: NAGVMQNPRHLVRRRGQEARLRCSPMKGHSHVYWYRQLPEEGLKFMVYLQKENIIDESGMPKERFSAEFPKEGPSILRIQQVVRGDSAAYFCASSPGTGNTIYFGEGSWLTVV.

This clone has a handful of counts. The V gene is TRBV2, the J gene TRBJ2-2, with D tentatively TRBD1 or TRBD2 (6 bases each). Trimming cost V 8 bases and J 5 bases, with 18 bases left between them. Germline CDR1 and CDR2: SNHLY and FYNNEI. This CDR3 has 15 residues. The chain's CDR3 is CASSEDGGKTGELFF. The DNA for the CDR3 is TGTGCCAGCTCTGAGGACGGGGGCAAGACCGGGGAGCTGTTTTTT. Full variable domain (remainder filled in from reference TRBV2 and TRBJ2-2): EPEVTQTPSHQVTQMGQEVILRCVPISNHLYFYWYRQILGQKVEFLVSFYNNEISEKSEIFDDQFSVERPDGSNFTLKIRSTKLEDSAMYFCASSEDGGKTGELFFGEGSRLTVL.

This chain connects TRBV28 to TRBJ1-2, with D uncertain. Germline CDR1 and CDR2: MDHEN and SYDVKM. The CDR3 covers 12 residues. Trimming took 2 bases from V and 4 from J, leaving 5 bases between them. Written as DNA, the CDR3 is TGTGCCAGCAGTTTAAATCTCTATGGCTACACCTTC. It is translated as CASSLNLYGYTF.

This clone came up a few times. The chain is built from TRBV30 and TRBJ2-1, with D possibly being TRBD1 or TRBD2 (5 bases each). The CDR3 has 15 amino acids. V lost 5 bases, J lost 4 bases, and 18 bases lay in between. Germline loops: CDR1 GTSNPN, CDR2 SVGIG (reference sequence). This chain's CDR3 is CAWGASAATYNEQFF. The CDR3 DNA reads TGTGCCTGGGGGGCTTCAGCGGCCACGTACAATGAGCAGTTCTTC.

The chain employs TRBV6-1 and TRBJ1-5, with 7 nucleotides matching TRBD1. V dropped 4 bases and J dropped 8; count of bases not matched to a gene: 20. The CDR3 has 18 amino acids. Germline loops: CDR1 MNHNS, CDR2 SASEGT. The CDR3 protein is CASSGAYPTTGQIEPQHF. CDR3 DNA sequence: TGTGCCAGCAGTGGAGCCTATCCGACGACAGGGCAAATAGAGCCCCAGCATTTT.

The rearrangement links TRBV28 to TRBJ2-2; no clear D. This CDR3 is 14 amino acids long. V lost 6 bases to trimming and J lost 3 bases, with 11 bases between them. Germline V CDR1 and CDR2: MDHEN, SYDVKM. This CDR3 reads CASSPHVDTGELFF. CDR3 coding DNA: TGTGCCAGCAGCCCCCATGTGGACACCGGGGAGCTGTTTTTT.

With regard to this clone: It is likely a read error, because the conserved phenylalanine at the end of the CDR3 is missing. The limits of the CDR3 on the DNA are not certain, so only TCRdb's listed CDR3 is given. The chain combines TRBV7-9 with TRBJ1-1. The CDR3 region is 13 residues in length, termini included. Germline V gene sequence: CDR1 SEHNR, CDR2 FQNEAQ (reference sequence). The CDR3 is CASSLNWDVPIFY.

V is TRBV6-1 and J is TRBJ2-1, with TRBD2 as a possible D gene (5 bases). The germline V and J ends were trimmed by 2 bases and 6 bases, with 8 bases remaining between them. CDR3 length: 13 residues. Germline assignment: CDR1 MNHNS and CDR2 SASEGT. CDR3: CASSEQTINEQFF. The CDR3 bases are TGTGCCAGCAGTGAACAGACTATCAATGAGCAGTTCTTC.

This clone has only one observation. The rearrangement joins TRBV9 to TRBJ1-2; D unresolved. V lost 1 base and J 8 bases, leaving 12 bases between the germline ends. The CDR3 is 13 residues long. Germline loops: CDR1 SGDLS, CDR2 YYNGEE. The DNA for the CDR3 is TGTGCCAGCAGCGTAATGGACGGCCTCGGCTACACCTTC. It codes for CASSVMDGLGYTF.

V gene TRBV7-2 combines with J gene TRBJ2-1; TRBD2 matches 10 bases. Germline assignment: CDR1 SGHTA and CDR2 FQGNSA. This CDR3 contains 15 residues. Trimming cost V 4 bases and J 6 bases; bases outside gene matches: 6. The CDR3 DNA reads as TGTGCCAGCAGCTATTATCAGCGGGGGGGCAATGAGCAGTTCTTC. Translated, it gives CASSYYQRGGNEQFF.

The V call is TRBV11-3, the J call TRBJ2-3; no definite D call. The CDR3 consists of 14 residues. V dropped 3 bases and J dropped 0 bases, with 7 bases sitting between them. The germline gives CDR1 SGHNT, CDR2 YENEEA. The CDR3 bases are TGTGCCAGCAGCTTTCGCTCCAGCACAGATACGCAGTATTTT. Its protein is CASSFRSSTDTQYF.

The chain employs TRBV5-1 and TRBJ2-3; 9 bases are a match to TRBD1. The CDR3 has 14 residues. Germline CDR1 is SGHRS and CDR2 is YFSETQ. The ends lost 4 bases at V and 5 bases at J; junction bases unmatched: 5. The CDR3 DNA is TGCGCCAGCAGCCCCGGGACAGGGCAAGATACGCAGTATTTT. The encoded protein is CASSPGTGQDTQYF.

The chain combines TRBV5-4 with TRBJ1-1, with D unclear. Between the trimmed V and J ends, which lost 10 bases and 0 bases, there was a span of 13 bases. The CDR3 is 13 amino acids. The V gene's germline CDR1 is SGHNT and CDR2 YYREEE (reference sequence). The CDR3 loop reads CALKTAVNTEAFF. CDR3 DNA: TGTGCCCTGAAAACGGCGGTGAACACTGAAGCTTTCTTT.

The gene calls are TRBV11-2 and TRBJ2-1, with 10 bases identical to TRBD2. Trimming at V came to 1 base and at J to 6 bases, leaving 6 bases not matched to a gene. The CDR3 sequence is 16 residues long. CDR1 is SGHAT and CDR2 is FQNNGV in the germline V gene. CDR3 residues: CASSLGRLAGANEQFF. DNA of the CDR3: TGTGCCAGCAGCTTAGGACGGCTAGCGGGAGCCAATGAGCAGTTCTTC.